The clone carrying this T cell receptor beta chain was seen ten or more times. Germline values: CDR1 SGHRS, CDR2 YFSETQ. CDR3 length: 14 amino acids. The V end was cut by 0 bases, the J end by 0 bases, with 6 bases between. The data stem from a study of naive and memory T cell subsets. Amplification of ligated cDNA took four PCR rounds with SP2 and nested alpha and beta constant primers. In TCRdb, the 5' RACE reads were re-called with MiXCR into one record per CDR3 protein. The sample records tens of thousands of distinct CDR3 sequences, about 7% being singletons. An oligonucleotide containing a UMI was ligated to the 3' end of TCR cDNA. Unsorted total RNA, roughly 1 to 1,100 ng, was DNase treated before reverse transcription.

The V and J genes are TRBV5-1 and TRBJ1-1; D unclear. The clonotype was recovered from a male donor in good health. CDR3 residues: CASSLESVNTEAFF. The CDR3, as DNA: TGCGCCAGCAGCTTGGAGTCCGTGAACACTGAAGCTTTCTTT. Together with reference TRBV5-1 and TRBJ1-1, the CDR3 gives the full variable domain: KAGVTQTPRYLIKTRGQQVTLSCSPISGHRSVSWYQQTPGQGLQFLFEYFSETQRNKGNFPGRFSGRQFSNSRSEMNVSTLELGDSALYLCASSLESVNTEAFFGQGTRLTVV.